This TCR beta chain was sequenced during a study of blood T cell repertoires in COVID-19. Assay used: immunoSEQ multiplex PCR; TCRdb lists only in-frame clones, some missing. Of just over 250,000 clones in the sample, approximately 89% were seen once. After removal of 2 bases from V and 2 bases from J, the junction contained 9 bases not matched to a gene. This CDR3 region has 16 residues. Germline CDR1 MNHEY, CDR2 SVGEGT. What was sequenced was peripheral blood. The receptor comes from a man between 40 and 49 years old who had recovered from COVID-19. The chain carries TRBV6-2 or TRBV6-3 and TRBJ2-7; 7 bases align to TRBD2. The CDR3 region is CASSYPLGEGTYEQYF. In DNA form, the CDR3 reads TGTGCCAGCAGTTACCCCCTTGGGGAGGGGACCTACGAGCAGTACTTC.